Presented here are 30 T cell receptor beta chains from one specimen sequenced in a study of CD8+ T cells in alopecia areata. cDNA prepared by RNA extraction and subsequent reverse transcription served as the template for sequencing. Sequencing was performed with immunoSEQ multiplex PCR; in TCRdb, only in-frame clones are kept and a portion is missing. This table has roughly 150,000 clones, 50% to 65% appearing once. Sequences were derived from CD8+ T cells sorted from blood, sampled at week 0. The receptors originated from a human donor with alopecia areata.

On this clone: Other DNA sequences of this sample code for an identical CDR3. The V and J genes are TRBV4-3 and TRBJ2-1; D not certain. Trimming removed 0 bases from V and 4 bases from J, with 10 bases in between. The CDR3 runs 15 residues. Germline loops: CDR1 LGHNA, CDR2 YSLEER. This CDR3 is CASSQDRASYNEQFF. The CDR3 DNA reads TGCGCCAGCAGCCAAGATCGTGCCAGTTACAATGAGCAGTTCTTC.

The chain links TRBV30 to TRBJ1-1; 8 bases match TRBD1. Trimming took 7 bases from V and 8 from J; bases not matched to a gene: 30. Germline V lookup: CDR1 GTSNPN, CDR2 SVGIG (reference sequence). The CDR3 covers 19 residues. CDR3 protein: CASTLGQGLSGGHYLEAFF. CDR3 nucleotides: TGTGCCTCCACCCTCGGACAGGGACTAAGCGGAGGCCACTACCTAGAAGCTTTCTTT.

The chain uses TRBV29-1 and TRBJ1-2; 10 bases line up with TRBD1. The CDR3 covers 13 residues. Trimming at V came to 0 bases and at J to 8 bases, leaving 3 bases not matched to a gene. In germline, CDR1 is SQVTM, CDR2 ANQGSEA. The CDR3 DNA is TGCAGCGTTGAAGACGGGACAGGGGACGGCTACACCTTC. Amino acids: CSVEDGTGDGYTF.

The chain joins TRBV5-6 to TRBJ1-2; 7 nucleotides agree with TRBD1. The CDR3 covers 16 residues. V was pared by 4 bases and J by 6 bases, with 15 bases of the junction left unmatched. Looked up from germline, CDR1 is SGHDT and CDR2 is YYEEEE. The CDR3 region has the DNA TGTGCCAGCAGCATCCTCCGGGACAGCTTGGTGGATGGCTACACCTTC. Translating gives CASSILRDSLVDGYTF.

This clone appeared a few times. The chain has TRBV6-4 and TRBJ2-1, with TRBD1 as a possible D gene (7 bases). Germline CDR1 and CDR2: MRHNA and SNTAGT. V lost 4 bases, J lost 5 bases, and 15 bases lay in between. This CDR3 is 15 amino acids long. CDR3 sequence reads: CASSARAGGNNEQFF. The CDR3 region has the DNA TGTGCCAGCAGTGCCAGGGCAGGGGGGAACAATGAGCAGTTCTTC.

In this sample, this clone turned up a few times. The CDR3 region has the DNA TGTGCCATCAGTGAGCCGGACAGGGGGCAAGGTGAAGCTTTCTTT. It yields the protein CAISEPDRGQGEAFF. This chain connects TRBV10-3 to TRBJ1-1, with 11 positions matching TRBD1. Germline lookup yields CDR1 ENHRY and CDR2 SYGVKD. Losses at the gene ends were 2 bases for V and 7 bases for J; bases not matched to a gene: 6. The length of the CDR3 is 15 residues.

A few counts support this clone. V usage is TRBV6-5 and J usage is TRBJ2-7, with D hard to call. CDR1 MNHEY and CDR2 SVGAGI come from the germline V gene. The CDR3 loop spans 11 amino acids. Trimming cost V 4 bases and J 3 bases, with 4 bases left between them. This chain's CDR3 is CASSSNYEQYF. In DNA, the CDR3 is TGTGCCAGCAGTTCGAACTACGAGCAGTACTTC.

This chain links TRBV29-1 with TRBJ2-7; 14 bases agree with TRBD2. CDR1 is SQVTM and CDR2 is ANQGSEA in the germline V gene. CDR3 length: 13 amino acids. The V and J ends lost 6 bases and 3 bases, in that order; junction bases with no gene match: 1. The DNA of the CDR3 is TGCAGCGTGGGGACTAGCGGGGGCTACGAGCAGTACTTC. Translation gives CSVGTSGGYEQYF.

This clone was observed once. The CDR3 protein is CAWSVTPGTEAFF. CDR3 in DNA: TGTGCCTGGAGTGTAACCCCGGGGACTGAAGCTTTCTTT. The gene calls are TRBV30 and TRBJ1-1; the D is unclear. V was shortened by 0 bases and J by 5 bases, with 10 bases between the two germline ends. Germline V gives CDR1 GTSNPN, CDR2 SVGIG (reference sequence). CDR3 length: 13 residues.

The chain couples TRBV7-8 to TRBJ2-1; 10 nucleotides line up with TRBD2. Germline V gene sequence: CDR1 SGHVS, CDR2 FQNEAQ. Trimming at V came to 1 base and at J to 2 bases, leaving 11 bases not matched to a gene. This CDR3 comprises 19 residues. The CDR3 is CASSLGLAGALFPYNEQFF. CDR3 nucleotide sequence: TGTGCCAGCAGCTTAGGGCTAGCGGGGGCCCTCTTCCCCTACAATGAGCAGTTCTTC.

The rearrangement uses TRBV15 and TRBJ2-1; a possible D gene is TRBD1 (7 bases). Trimming removed 5 bases at V and 1 base at J, with 15 bases between. The CDR3 totals 16 residues. Germline V lookup: CDR1 LNHNV, CDR2 YYDKDF (reference sequence). The CDR3 sequence is CATSGLQGRSYNEQFF. DNA for the CDR3: TGTGCCACCAGCGGACTACAGGGGCGGTCCTACAATGAGCAGTTCTTC. Using reference TRBV15 and TRBJ2-1 for the parts outside the CDR3, the full variable domain is DAMVIQNPRYQVTQFGKPVTLSCSQTLNHNVMYWYQQKSSQAPKLLFHYYDKDFNNEADTPDNFQSRRPNTSFCFLDIRSPGLGDTAMYLCATSGLQGRSYNEQFFGPGTRLTVL.

This clone was counted at least ten times. V usage is TRBV7-6 and J usage is TRBJ2-3, with unresolved D. V gave up 5 bases and J gave up 0 bases, with 12 bases separating them. The CDR3 runs to 15 residues. The germline V gene has CDR1 SGHVS and CDR2 FNYEAQ. In DNA, the CDR3 is TGTGCCAGCAGCAAAACCTACCCTAGCACAGATACGCAGTATTTT. This encodes CASSKTYPSTDTQYF. Using reference TRBV7-6 and TRBJ2-3 for the parts outside the CDR3, the full variable domain is GAGVSQSPRYKVTKRGQDVALRCDPISGHVSLYWYRQALGQGPEFLTYFNYEAQQDKSGLPNDRFSAERPEGSISTLTIQRTEQRDSAMYRCASSKTYPSTDTQYFGPGTRLTVL.

The J gene is TRBJ1-2, the V gene TRBV5-1; 9 bases line up with TRBD1. Germline CDR1 and CDR2: SGHRS and YFSETQ. The CDR3 sequence is 15 residues long. J lost 6 bases, V lost 3 bases, and 9 bases had no gene match. The CDR3 nucleotides read TGCGCCAGCAGCTACCGACAGGGGGAAGGGGATGGCTACACCTTC. Its protein product is CASSYRQGEGDGYTF.

V and J are TRBV6-1 and TRBJ2-2; D perhaps matches TRBD2 (7 bases). The V end was cut by 5 bases, the J end by 4 bases, with 14 bases between. The CDR3 runs to 15 residues. CDR1 and CDR2 (germline): MNHNS, SASEGT. The CDR3 nucleotides are TGTGCCAGCAGTTTATACAGGGAGGGCACCGGGGAGCTGTTTTTT. Translation gives CASSLYREGTGELFF.

The chain combines TRBV29-1 with TRBJ2-3; maybe TRBD2 (5 bases). The CDR3 sequence is 13 residues long. The germline V gene encodes CDR1 SQVTM and CDR2 ANQGSEA. V was trimmed by 4 bases and J by 1 base, leaving 9 bases between them. CDR3 residues: CSVASGRTDTQYF. Written as DNA, the CDR3 is TGCAGCGTTGCGAGCGGACGCACAGATACGCAGTATTTT.

The rearrangement joins TRBV6-5 to TRBJ1-1; possibly TRBD1 for D (6 bases). Germline V lookup: CDR1 MNHEY, CDR2 SVGAGI. This CDR3 contains 15 residues. V lost 6 bases, J lost 6 bases, and 20 bases lay in between. CDR3 nucleotide sequence: TGTGCCAGCAGGCTACCCACAGGGACCAGGGCTGAAGCTTTCTTT. It encodes CASRLPTGTRAEAFF.

V usage is TRBV6-5 and J usage is TRBJ2-7, with a possible D match to TRBD1 (6 bases). Looked up from germline, CDR1 is MNHEY and CDR2 is SVGAGI. This CDR3 contains 14 residues. V lost 6 bases and J 4 bases, leaving 16 bases between the germline ends. CDR3: CASRPRRGLYEQYF. DNA for the CDR3: TGTGCCAGCAGACCCCGCAGGGGCCTATACGAGCAGTACTTC.

This rearrangement joins TRBV29-1 to TRBJ2-1, with a weak D call TRBD2 (5 bases). This CDR3 has 11 amino acids. Trimming removed 7 bases from V and 10 bases from J, with 14 bases in between. Germline loops: CDR1 SQVTM, CDR2 ANQGSEA. DNA for the CDR3: TGCAGCGCCTGGCGGGTGGGAGAGCAGTTCTTC. It is translated as CSAWRVGEQFF.

The gene calls are TRBV4-3 and TRBJ2-7, with 11 bases matching TRBD1. The CDR3 extends over 15 amino acids. V was clipped by 4 bases and J by 3 bases; unmatched bases: 5. Germline CDR1 is LGHNA and CDR2 is YSLEER. CDR3 sequence: CASSPGTGGGYEQYF. CDR3 coding DNA: TGCGCCAGCAGCCCCGGGACAGGGGGAGGCTACGAGCAGTACTTC.

This clone came up a few times. The chain employs TRBV19 and TRBJ1-2; no definite D call. The germline CDR1 and CDR2 sequences are LNHDA and SQIVND (reference sequence). The CDR3 totals 13 residues. The V end lost 6 bases, the J end lost 2 bases, and 10 bases lay between the germline ends. For the CDR3, the DNA is TGTGCCAGTAGGGGAGGAATAAACTATGGCTACACCTTC. Protein: CASRGGINYGYTF.

The V gene is TRBV29-1, the J gene TRBJ2-1, with unresolved D. Germline values: CDR1 SQVTM, CDR2 ANQGSEA. The length of the CDR3 is 12 residues. Deletions cut 0 bases from V and 8 bases from J, with 8 bases between. CDR3 sequence: CSVEDLSDEQFF. CDR3 bases: TGCAGCGTTGAAGATCTAAGCGATGAGCAGTTCTTC.

The chain couples TRBV4-3 to TRBJ2-7; D is tentatively TRBD1 or TRBD2 (7 bases each). This CDR3 has 15 amino acids. CDR1 is LGHNA, CDR2 YSLEER, per germline. V was cut by 0 bases and J by 4 bases, with 13 bases left in between. The CDR3 loop reads CASSQDRQGGYEQYF. The CDR3 coding sequence is TGCGCCAGCAGCCAAGATCGGCAGGGGGGGTACGAGCAGTACTTC.

In its sample, this clone was seen a few times. V and J are TRBV19 and TRBJ2-1; no firm D call. The CDR3 extends over 13 amino acids. Trimming removed 4 bases from V and 6 bases from J, with 10 bases in between. Germline assignment: CDR1 LNHDA and CDR2 SQIVND (reference sequence). The CDR3 sequence: CASSTGPLNEQFF. The CDR3 DNA reads as TGTGCCAGTAGTACCGGTCCACTCAATGAGCAGTTCTTC.

This chain links TRBV7-8 with TRBJ2-7; the match to TRBD2 covers 7 bases. Trimming at V came to 5 bases and at J to 6 bases, leaving 10 bases not matched to a gene. This CDR3 is built from 14 residues. Germline loops: CDR1 SGHVS, CDR2 FQNEAQ. This CDR3 is CASSGLEAPSEQYF. Here the CDR3 DNA reads TGTGCCAGCAGCGGACTAGAAGCCCCCTCCGAGCAGTACTTC.

V gene TRBV6-5 combines with J gene TRBJ1-2, with 7 bases that match TRBD1. CDR1 is MNHEY, CDR2 SVGAGI, per germline. Trimming cost V 2 bases and J 8 bases; bases outside gene matches: 5. The CDR3 has 13 amino acids. The CDR3 spells CASSYDREGGYTF. CDR3 nucleotides: TGTGCCAGCAGTTACGACAGGGAGGGCGGCTACACCTTC.

V gene TRBV27 combines with J gene TRBJ1-1, with TRBD1 as a possible D gene (5 bases). The CDR3 runs 11 residues. The V gene's germline CDR1 is MNHEY and CDR2 SMNVEV (reference sequence). V was cut by 6 bases and J by 10 bases, with 12 bases left in between. The CDR3 reads CASRYEGTAFF. Written as DNA, the CDR3 is TGTGCCAGCAGGTACGAAGGGACAGCTTTCTTT.

The rearrangement uses TRBV6-4 and TRBJ1-6, with D hard to call. CDR3 length: 13 residues. V was cut by 3 bases and J by 8 bases, with 8 bases left in between. CDR1 is MRHNA, CDR2 SNTAGT, per germline. In DNA form, the CDR3 reads TGTGCCAGCAGTGAACCGAGGTATTCACCCCTCCACTTT. This gives the protein CASSEPRYSPLHF.

The table lists this clone with a few counts. The gene calls are TRBV7-9 and TRBJ2-1; 7 bases match TRBD1. Germline CDR1 is SEHNR and CDR2 is FQNEAQ (reference sequence). J was trimmed by 5 bases and V by 6 bases; bases with no gene match: 7. CDR3 size: 14 residues. CDR3 in amino acids: CASSYPGTDNEQFF. DNA for the CDR3: TGTGCCAGCAGTTATCCTGGGACAGACAATGAGCAGTTCTTC.

The chain links TRBV2 to TRBJ1-5, with TRBD1 as a possible D gene (5 bases). V was cut by 4 bases and J by 3 bases, with 13 bases left in between. Germline values: CDR1 SNHLY, CDR2 FYNNEI. CDR3 length equals 15 residues. CDR3 residues: CASSGGLEANQPQHF. The CDR3 DNA sequence: TGTGCCAGCAGTGGGGGACTCGAGGCCAATCAGCCCCAGCATTTT.

This clone has more than one count but fewer than ten. The V call is TRBV7-3, the J call TRBJ2-7; maybe TRBD1 (5 bases). V was trimmed by 5 bases and J by 3 bases, leaving 11 bases between them. Germline CDR1 is SGHTA and CDR2 is FQGTGA. This CDR3 has 13 amino acids. CDR3 nucleotide sequence: TGTGCCAGCAGCGAAGACAGCAACTACGAGCAGTACTTC. Its protein product is CASSEDSNYEQYF.